Following are 10 T cell receptor beta chains from one sample sequenced in a study of cytomegalovirus exposure and HLA in healthy donors. PCR used 60 Vbeta primers and 13 Jbeta primers. Profiling relied on immunoSEQ multiplex PCR, and the TCRdb table lists in-frame clones only, not all of them. The profile covers 130,000 to 150,000 clones, with about 84% appearing a single time and around 2.5% taken by the ten largest. Sequenced input: PBMCs. The receptors shown here come from a woman aged 18-29 years in good health and CMV-seropositive.

There are a few counts of this clone. This same CDR3 is encoded by further DNA sequences in the sample. The V and J genes are TRBV5-1 and TRBJ2-1; 8 bases are shared with TRBD1. The V segment lost 1 base and the J segment 9 bases; nucleotides outside the gene matches: 9. Germline-derived CDR1 and CDR2 are SGHRS and YFSETQ. The CDR3 runs 15 residues. The CDR3, as DNA: TGCGCCAGCAGCTTGATGACAGGGGATATATCTGAGCAGTTCTTC. It is translated as CASSLMTGDISEQFF.

This chain connects TRBV10-3 to TRBJ1-1; no reliable D call. V was pared by 7 bases and J by 7 bases, with 19 bases between. Germline V gives CDR1 ENHRY, CDR2 SYGVKD. The CDR3 extends over 14 amino acids. The CDR3 region is CAINSGRSWDEAFF. The DNA of the CDR3 is TGTGCCATCAATAGCGGCAGGAGCTGGGATGAAGCTTTCTTT.

This chain joins TRBV6-1 and TRBJ1-5, with 9 bases matching TRBD1. With 8 bases clipped from V and 5 bases from J, the junction kept 10 bases outside the gene matches. The germline CDR1 and CDR2 sequences are MNHNS and SASEGT. The length of the CDR3 is 15 residues. This CDR3 reads CASDDTGGAYQPQHF. As DNA, the CDR3 is TGTGCCAGCGACGACACAGGGGGCGCGTATCAGCCCCAGCATTTT.

V usage is TRBV19 and J usage is TRBJ2-1, with 8 bases identical to TRBD1. The CDR3 totals 15 residues. Germline V lookup: CDR1 LNHDA, CDR2 SQIVND (reference sequence). Germline trimming cut 3 bases from V and 3 bases from J; bases unmatched to any gene: 4. The CDR3: CASSISGGDYNEQFF. In DNA, the CDR3 is TGTGCCAGTAGTATCTCAGGGGGCGACTACAATGAGCAGTTCTTC.

This clone has only a few counts. The chain has TRBV4-3 and TRBJ2-5; the D is unclear. Judging by the DNA end, TRBJ2-7 fits better; the J call may be wrong. Germline values: CDR1 LGHNA, CDR2 YSLEER. CDR3 size: 15 residues. In DNA form, the CDR3 reads TGCGCCAGCAGCCAAGTTGCGGATCTCTCCTACGAGCAGTACTTC. Encoded protein: CASSQVADLSYEQYF.

The chain is built from TRBV6-1 and TRBJ1-4, with 7 bases lining up with TRBD1. V lost 5 bases to trimming and J lost 0 bases; unmatched junction nucleotides: 0. This CDR3 has 14 residues. Germline values: CDR1 MNHNS, CDR2 SASEGT. The chain's CDR3 is CASSQGATNEKLFF. CDR3 in DNA: TGTGCCAGCAGTCAGGGGGCAACTAATGAAAAACTGTTTTTT.

The sample holds a few counts of this clone. This chain joins TRBV28 and TRBJ1-2; D may be TRBD1 (6 bases). V lost 3 bases to trimming and J lost 4 bases, with 24 bases between them. Germline lookup yields CDR1 MDHEN and CDR2 SYDVKM. The CDR3 consists of 18 residues. The CDR3 bases are TGTGCCAGCAGTTTTATGGACTCCGGGCGGGGGGGCTTCTATGGCTACACCTTC. Encoded protein: CASSFMDSGRGGFYGYTF.

The V and J genes are TRBV16 and TRBJ2-1, with a tentative D call TRBD2 (6 bases). This CDR3 comprises 15 residues. Deletions cut 1 base from V and 7 bases from J, with 14 bases between. Germline-derived CDR1 and CDR2 are KGHSY and FQNENV. The CDR3 nucleotides are TGTGCCAGCAGCCAATTGGCGGGCCGGGGGAATGAGCAGTTCTTC. Its protein product is CASSQLAGRGNEQFF. The whole variable domain, remainder taken from reference TRBV16 and TRBJ2-1, is GEEVAQTPKHLVRGEGQKAKLYCAPIKGHSYVFWYQQVLKNEFKFLISFQNENVFDETGMPKERFSAKCLPNSPCSLEIQATKLEDSAVYFCASSQLAGRGNEQFFGPGTRLTVL.

The chain uses TRBV19 and TRBJ1-5; D is undetermined. Germline V CDR1 and CDR2: LNHDA, SQIVND (reference sequence). This CDR3 has 14 residues. Trimming took 5 bases from V and 0 from J, leaving 8 bases between them. CDR3 DNA: TGTGCCAGTAGTTATCCGCGTAGCAATCAGCCCCAGCATTTT. Its translation is CASSYPRSNQPQHF. Combining the CDR3 with reference TRBV19 and TRBJ1-5 gives the whole variable domain DGGITQSPKYLFRKEGQNVTLSCEQNLNHDAMYWYRQDPGQGLRLIYYSQIVNDFQKGDIAEGYSVSREKKESFPLTVTSAQKNPTAFYLCASSYPRSNQPQHFGDGTRLSIL.

This clone has just a few counts. The chain links TRBV6-5 to TRBJ2-2, with D possibly being TRBD1 (6 bases). This CDR3 is built from 15 residues. V was shortened by 5 bases and J by 4 bases, with 14 bases between the two germline ends. The germline gives CDR1 MNHEY, CDR2 SVGAGI. The CDR3 reads CASSLSRGVTGELFF. DNA for the CDR3: TGTGCCAGCAGTCTAAGCAGGGGTGTCACCGGGGAGCTGTTTTTT.